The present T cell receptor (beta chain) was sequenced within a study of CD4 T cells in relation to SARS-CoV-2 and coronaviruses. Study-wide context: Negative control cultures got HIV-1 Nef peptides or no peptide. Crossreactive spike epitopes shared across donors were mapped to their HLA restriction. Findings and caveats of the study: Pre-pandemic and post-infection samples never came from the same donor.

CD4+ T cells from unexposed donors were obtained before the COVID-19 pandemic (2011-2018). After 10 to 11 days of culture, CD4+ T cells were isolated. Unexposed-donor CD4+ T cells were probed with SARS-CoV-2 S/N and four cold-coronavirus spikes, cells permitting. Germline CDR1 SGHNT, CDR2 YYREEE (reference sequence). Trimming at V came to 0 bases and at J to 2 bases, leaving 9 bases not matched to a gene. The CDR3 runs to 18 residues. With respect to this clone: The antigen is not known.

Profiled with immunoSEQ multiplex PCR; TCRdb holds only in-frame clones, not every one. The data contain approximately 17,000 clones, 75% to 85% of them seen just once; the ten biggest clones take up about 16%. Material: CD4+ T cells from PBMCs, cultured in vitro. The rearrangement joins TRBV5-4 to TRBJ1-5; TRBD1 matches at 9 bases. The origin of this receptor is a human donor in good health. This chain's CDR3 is CASSLGPGQGEGNQPQHF. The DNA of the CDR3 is TGTGCCAGCAGCTTGGGACCGGGACAGGGAGAAGGCAATCAGCCCCAGCATTTT.